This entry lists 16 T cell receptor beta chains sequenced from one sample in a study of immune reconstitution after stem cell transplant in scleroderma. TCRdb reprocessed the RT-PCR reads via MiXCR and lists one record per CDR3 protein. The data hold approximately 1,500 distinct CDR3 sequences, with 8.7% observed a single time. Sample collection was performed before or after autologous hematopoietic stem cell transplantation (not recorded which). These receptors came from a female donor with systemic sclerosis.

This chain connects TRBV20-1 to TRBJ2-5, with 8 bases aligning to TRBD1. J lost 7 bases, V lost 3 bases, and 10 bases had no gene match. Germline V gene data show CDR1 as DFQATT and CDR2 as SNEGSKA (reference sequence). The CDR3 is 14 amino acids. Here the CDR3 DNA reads TGCAGTGCTAGTCCCGGGACAGGCATATGGACCCAGTACTTC. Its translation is CSASPGTGIWTQYF.

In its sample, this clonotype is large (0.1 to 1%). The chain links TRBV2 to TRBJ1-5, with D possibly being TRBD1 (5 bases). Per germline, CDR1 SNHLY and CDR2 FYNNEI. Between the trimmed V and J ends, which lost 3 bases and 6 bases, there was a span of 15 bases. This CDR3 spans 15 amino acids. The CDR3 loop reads CASSEQGQSSQPQHF. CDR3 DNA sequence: TGTGCCAGCAGTGAGCAGGGTCAGTCCAGTCAGCCCCAGCATTTT.

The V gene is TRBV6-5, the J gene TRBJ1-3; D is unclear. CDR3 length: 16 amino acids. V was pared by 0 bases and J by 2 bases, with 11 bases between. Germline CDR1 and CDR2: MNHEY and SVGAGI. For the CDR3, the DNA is TGTGCCAGCAGTTACTCGATGGACGGGGCTGGAAACACCATATATTTT. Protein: CASSYSMDGAGNTIYF.

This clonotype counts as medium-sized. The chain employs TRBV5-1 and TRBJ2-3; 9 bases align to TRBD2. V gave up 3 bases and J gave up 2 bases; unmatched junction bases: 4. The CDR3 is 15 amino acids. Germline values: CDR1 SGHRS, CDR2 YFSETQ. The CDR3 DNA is TGCGCCAGCAGCTCTCGGACTAGCGACACAGATACGCAGTATTTT. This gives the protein CASSSRTSDTDTQYF.

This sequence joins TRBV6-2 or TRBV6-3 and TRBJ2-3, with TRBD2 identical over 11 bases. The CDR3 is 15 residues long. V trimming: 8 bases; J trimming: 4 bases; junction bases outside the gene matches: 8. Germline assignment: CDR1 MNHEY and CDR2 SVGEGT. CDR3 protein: CASRIAGGTADTQYF. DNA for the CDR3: TGTGCCAGCCGAATAGCGGGAGGGACGGCAGATACGCAGTATTTT.

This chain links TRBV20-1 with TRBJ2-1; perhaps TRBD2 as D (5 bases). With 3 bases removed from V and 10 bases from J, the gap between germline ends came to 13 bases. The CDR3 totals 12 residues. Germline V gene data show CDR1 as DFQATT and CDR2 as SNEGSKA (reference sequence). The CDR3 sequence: CSASSLSGEQFF. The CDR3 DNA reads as TGCAGTGCTAGTTCGCTGTCGGGGGAGCAGTTCTTC.

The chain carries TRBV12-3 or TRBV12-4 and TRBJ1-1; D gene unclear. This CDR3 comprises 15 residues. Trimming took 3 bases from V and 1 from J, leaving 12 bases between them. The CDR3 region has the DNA TGTGCCAGCAGTTTCACGCACAGCTCGAACACTGAAGCTTTCTTT. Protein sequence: CASSFTHSSNTEAFF.

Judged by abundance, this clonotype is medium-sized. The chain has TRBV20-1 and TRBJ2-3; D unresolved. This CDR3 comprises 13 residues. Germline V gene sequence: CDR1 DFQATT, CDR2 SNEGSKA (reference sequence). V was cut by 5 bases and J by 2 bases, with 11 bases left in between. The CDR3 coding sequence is TGCAGTGCTCCCCTTTCCTCCACAGATACGCAGTATTTT. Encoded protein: CSAPLSSTDTQYF.

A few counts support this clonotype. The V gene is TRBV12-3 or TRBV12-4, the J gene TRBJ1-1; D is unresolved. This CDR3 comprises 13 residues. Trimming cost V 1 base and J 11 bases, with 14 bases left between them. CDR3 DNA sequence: TGTGCCAGCAGTTTAGGAGATCTTTCTGGGGCTTTCTTT. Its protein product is CASSLGDLSGAFF.

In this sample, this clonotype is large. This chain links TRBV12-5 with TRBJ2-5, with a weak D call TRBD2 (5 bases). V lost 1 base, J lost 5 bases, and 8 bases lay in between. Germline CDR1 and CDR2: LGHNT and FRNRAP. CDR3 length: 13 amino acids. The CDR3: CASGLAGGETQYF. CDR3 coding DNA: TGTGCTAGTGGTTTGGCCGGCGGGGAGACCCAGTACTTC.

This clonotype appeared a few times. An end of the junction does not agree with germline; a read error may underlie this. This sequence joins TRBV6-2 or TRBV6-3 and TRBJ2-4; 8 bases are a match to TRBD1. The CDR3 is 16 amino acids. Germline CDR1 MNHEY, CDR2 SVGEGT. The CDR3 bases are TGTGCTAGCAAGTCCGCAGGGGACAGGGCCAAAAACATTCAGTACTTC. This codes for CASKSAGDRAKNIQYF.

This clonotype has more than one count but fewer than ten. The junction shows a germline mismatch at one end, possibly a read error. The CDR3 protein is CAGSTTSGGHNEQFF. The DNA for the CDR3 is TGTGCCGGCAGCACGACTAGCGGGGGCCACAATGAGCAGTTCTTC. The J gene is TRBJ2-1, the V gene TRBV13; 12 nucleotides agree with TRBD2. CDR1 is PRHDT, CDR2 FYEKMQ, per germline (reference sequence). The CDR3 extends over 15 amino acids.

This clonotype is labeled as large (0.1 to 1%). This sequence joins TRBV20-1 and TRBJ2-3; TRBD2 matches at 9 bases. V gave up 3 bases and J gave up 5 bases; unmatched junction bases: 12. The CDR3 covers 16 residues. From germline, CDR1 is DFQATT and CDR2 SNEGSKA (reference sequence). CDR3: CSARDPIAGEVDTQYF. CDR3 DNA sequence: TGCAGTGCTAGGGACCCGATAGCGGGAGAGGTAGATACGCAGTATTTT.

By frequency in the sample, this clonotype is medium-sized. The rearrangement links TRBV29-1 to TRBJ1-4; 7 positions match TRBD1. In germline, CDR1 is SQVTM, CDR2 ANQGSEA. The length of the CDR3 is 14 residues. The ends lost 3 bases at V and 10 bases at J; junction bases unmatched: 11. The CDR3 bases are TGCAGCGTTGAGATCGGCAGGGGGGGTGGAAAACTGTTTTTT. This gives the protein CSVEIGRGGGKLFF.

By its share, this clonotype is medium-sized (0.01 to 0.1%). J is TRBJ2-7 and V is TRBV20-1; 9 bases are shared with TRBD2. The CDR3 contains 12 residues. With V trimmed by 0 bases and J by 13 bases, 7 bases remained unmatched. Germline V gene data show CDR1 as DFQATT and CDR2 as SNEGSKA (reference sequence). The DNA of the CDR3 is TGCAGTGCTAGAGATCTTAGCGGGGGCCCATACTTC. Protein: CSARDLSGGPYF.

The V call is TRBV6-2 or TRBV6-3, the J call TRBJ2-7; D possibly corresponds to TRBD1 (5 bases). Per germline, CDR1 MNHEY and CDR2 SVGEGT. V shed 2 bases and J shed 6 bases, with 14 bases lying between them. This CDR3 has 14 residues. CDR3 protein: CASSYGIQGVEQYF. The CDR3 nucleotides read TGTGCCAGCAGTTACGGCATCCAGGGTGTCGAGCAGTACTTC.